These T cell receptor beta chains were read from a single sample in a study of radiotherapy plus CTLA-4 blockade in lung cancer. TCRdb's copy holds only in-frame clones and misses some; the assay was immunoSEQ multiplex PCR. In the table there are approximately 57,000 clones, 70% to 85% of which are singletons. Sequenced here: peripheral blood, sampled from a patient treated with radiotherapy plus ipilimumab. Source of these receptors: a human donor with non-small cell lung cancer whose response to radiotherapy plus ipilimumab could not be evaluated. Both conserved end residues are part of each CDR3.

cdr3_aa v_call cdr3_length
CASSALYNEQFF TRBV27 12
CASTQGAYEQYF TRBV7-9 12
CASSDRGLNYGYTF TRBV6-1 14
CASSQQSGYEQYF TRBV7-2 13
CASSPLTGQGITNEKLFF TRBV7-8 18
CASFSLGGGYGYTF TRBV27 14
CASSSPPGMKMTNYGYTF TRBV5-4 18
CASSLGPGQGRNEQFF TRBV5-4 16
CASSLVDYGYTF TRBV7-9 12
CASSGTGRNTEAFF TRBV18 14
CASSNAGTSGSYEQYF TRBV21-1 16
CASSPGPAEQYF TRBV19 12
CASSLDGGLGTQYF TRBV11-3 14
CASSLSRTSGSTDTQYF TRBV27 17
CASSTRGLSTDTQYF TRBV5-4 15
CASSPPLRTGGNEQFF TRBV18 16
CASREQGVNTEAFF TRBV2 14
CASSFSRRGGGELFF TRBV7-9 15
CASSLPGNNSPLHF TRBV5-6 14
CASSEPGGLYGYTF TRBV25-1 14
CASSQEGGLRNTEAFF TRBV4-3 16
CASSPGLAGVSTDTQYF TRBV9 17
CASSLEAASYEQYF TRBV7-6 14
CASRDRFWEQYF TRBV10-2 12
CASSSRTSGTYEQYF TRBV5-1 15
CASSYDRDSLRYEQYF TRBV6-5 16
CASSPTAGGWTEAFF TRBV18 15
CASSPWDRYYNEQFF TRBV28 15
CASSPSTLAGGPRETQYF TRBV19 18
CARSLAGTGWTEAFF TRBV5-3 15
CASSLDRTEQFF TRBV7-2 12
CASENYAGTGYTF TRBV6-1 13
CASSPGREGVGEQYF TRBV4-3 15
CASSAGGGDYTDTQYF TRBV6-1 16
CASSSRGPSEGYTF TRBV11-2 14
CASSSGLAGASYNEQFF TRBV7-2 17
CASSRTDRFRF TRBV2 11
CASSQEWSGSYNEQFF TRBV4-3 16
CASSSLVPQDTQYF TRBV5-1 14
CASSQNKQTGELFF TRBV7-8 14
CASSLGQGNKGETQYF TRBV7-8 16
CASLSGGGPYEQYF TRBV21-1 14
CASSHYKGDRGGTGELFF TRBV4-1 18
CASSIVKGWNSPLHF TRBV19 15
CASLRDRGSYEQYF TRBV2 14
CASSLGRLAGPDTQYF TRBV5-1 16
CASSVSSGTGRSREQYF TRBV9 17
CASTRTGQNSPLHF TRBV19 14
CASSVVAGATTDTQYF TRBV9 16
CASSLRSSGDQETQYF TRBV5-4 16
CASPLCGELFF TRBV11-1 11
CASSLVEADTQYF TRBV5-6 13
CATQTGPNTEAFF TRBV5-4 13
CASSSPGSGGTYEQYF TRBV7-2 16
CAISRTSGRRSDEQFF TRBV10-3 16